Given below is one T cell receptor (beta chain) in context. Its specificity is not known. The CDR3 has 14 residues. The V end was cut by 3 bases, the J end by 0 bases, with 9 bases between. Germline V gives CDR1 SGHAT, CDR2 FQNNGV. The entry originates in a study of naive and memory T cell subsets. Study observations and caveats: Naive repertoires, especially CD8, held a few larger clonotypes, possibly memory cells re-expressing CD45RA.

Two oligonucleotides, mixed equimolar, formed the beta constant-region primer covering TRBC1 and TRBC2. The ligated cDNA underwent four PCR rounds using SP2 and nested alpha and beta constant-region primers. MiXCR was run by TCRdb on the UMI-ligation and nested PCR reads, yielding one entry per CDR3 protein. This table holds approximately 140,000 distinct CDR3 sequences, approximately 18% found once. The chain employs TRBV11-2 and TRBJ2-7; TRBD2 might be the D (5 bases). Sequenced sample: naive CD8+ T cells from blood. The TCR comes from a human donor in good health. The CDR3 bases are TGTGCCAGCAGCTTTTCAGCGGCCTCCTACGAGCAGTACTTC. It encodes CASSFSAASYEQYF.